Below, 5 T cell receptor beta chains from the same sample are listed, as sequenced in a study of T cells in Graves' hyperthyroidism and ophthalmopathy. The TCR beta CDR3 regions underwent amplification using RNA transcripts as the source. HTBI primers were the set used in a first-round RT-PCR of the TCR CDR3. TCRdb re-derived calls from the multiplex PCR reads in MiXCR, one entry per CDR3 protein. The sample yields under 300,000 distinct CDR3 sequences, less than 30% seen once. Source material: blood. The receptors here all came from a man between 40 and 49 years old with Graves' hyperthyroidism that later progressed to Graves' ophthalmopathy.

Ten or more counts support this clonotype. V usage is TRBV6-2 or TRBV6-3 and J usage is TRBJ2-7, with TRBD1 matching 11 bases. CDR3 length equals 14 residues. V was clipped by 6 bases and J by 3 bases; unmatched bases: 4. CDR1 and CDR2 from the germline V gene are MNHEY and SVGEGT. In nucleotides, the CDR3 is TGTGCCAGCAGCTCCGGGACAGGGGGCTACGAGCAGTACTTC. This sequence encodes CASSSGTGGYEQYF.

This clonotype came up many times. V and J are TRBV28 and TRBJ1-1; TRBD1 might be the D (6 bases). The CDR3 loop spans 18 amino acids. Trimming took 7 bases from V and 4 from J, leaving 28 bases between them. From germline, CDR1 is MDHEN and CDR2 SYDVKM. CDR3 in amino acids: CASTLSSIVGALGTEAFF. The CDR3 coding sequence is TGTGCCAGCACCCTCTCTTCAATAGTGGGGGCTTTGGGCACTGAAGCTTTCTTT. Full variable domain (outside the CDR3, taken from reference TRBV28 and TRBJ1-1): DVKVTQSSRYLVKRTGEKVFLECVQDMDHENMFWYRQDPGLGLRLIYFSYDVKMKEKGDIPEGYSVSREKKERFSLILESASTNQTSMYLCASTLSSIVGALGTEAFFGQGTRLTVV.

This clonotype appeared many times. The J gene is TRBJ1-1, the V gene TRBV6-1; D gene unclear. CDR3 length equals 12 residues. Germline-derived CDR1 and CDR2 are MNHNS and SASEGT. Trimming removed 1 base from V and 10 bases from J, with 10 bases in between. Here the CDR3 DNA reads TGTGCCAGCAGTGAAGGGACCTTGGGAGCTTTCTTT. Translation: CASSEGTLGAFF.

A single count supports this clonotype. CDR3 in DNA: TGTGCCAGCAGCCCACTGGACGGCTATGGGGCCCAGTACTTC. It specifies CASSPLDGYGAQYF. This chain uses TRBV7-3 with TRBJ2-5; D is uncertain. This CDR3 is 14 amino acids long. V was shortened by 5 bases and J by 9 bases, with 19 bases between the two germline ends. CDR1 and CDR2 from the germline V gene are SGHTA and FQGTGA.

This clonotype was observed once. Written as DNA, the CDR3 is TGTGCCATCAGTGAAGGGGGTCAGAACTATGGCTACACCTTC. It yields the protein CAISEGGQNYGYTF. The chain links TRBV10-3 to TRBJ1-2; D is perhaps TRBD1 (6 bases). V was shortened by 3 bases and J by 2 bases, with 10 bases between the two germline ends. The CDR3 extends over 14 amino acids. The V gene's germline CDR1 is ENHRY and CDR2 SYGVKD.